This T cell receptor (beta chain) was obtained from a study of cytotoxic CD8 clonotypes in ibrutinib-treated CLL. The length of the CDR3 is 14 residues. Trimming cost V 2 bases and J 4 bases, with 12 bases left between them. The V gene's germline CDR1 is SGHDT and CDR2 YYEEEE. Some clones are missing from TCRdb's copy, which holds only in-frame ones; the method was immunoSEQ multiplex PCR. Altogether roughly 130,000 clones are present, around 80% being singletons, with the ten largest covering 9.5% to 15%. Source: PBMCs, taken after 12 months of ibrutinib treatment. The receptor was derived from a human donor with chronic lymphocytic leukemia. The chain recombines TRBV5-6 with TRBJ1-2; unclear D gene. The CDR3 spells CASSLSLGAYGYTF. In nucleotides, the CDR3 is TGTGCCAGCAGCTTATCTCTAGGAGCCTATGGCTACACCTTC.